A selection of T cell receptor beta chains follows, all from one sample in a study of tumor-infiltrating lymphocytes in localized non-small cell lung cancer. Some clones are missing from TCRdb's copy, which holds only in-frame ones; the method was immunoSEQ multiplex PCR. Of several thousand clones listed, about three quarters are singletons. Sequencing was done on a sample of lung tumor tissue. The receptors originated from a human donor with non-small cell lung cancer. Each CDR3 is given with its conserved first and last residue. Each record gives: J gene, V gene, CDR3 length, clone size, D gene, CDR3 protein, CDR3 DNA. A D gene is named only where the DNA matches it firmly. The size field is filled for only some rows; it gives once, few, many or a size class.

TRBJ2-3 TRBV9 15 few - CASSVKGGSTDTQYF TGTGCCAGCAGCGTTAAGGGGGGGAGCACAGATACGCAGTATTTT
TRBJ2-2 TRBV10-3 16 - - CAISGTGWEVGKELFF TGTGCCATCAGTGGTACCGGATGGGAGGTTGGAAAGGAGCTGTTTTTT
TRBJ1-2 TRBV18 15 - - CASSPQQEQGYGYTF TGTGCCAGCTCGCCTCAACAGGAGCAGGGTTATGGCTACACCTTC
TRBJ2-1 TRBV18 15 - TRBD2 CASSLTSGSGNEQFF TGTGCCAGCTCACTAACTAGCGGGAGTGGCAATGAGCAGTTCTTC
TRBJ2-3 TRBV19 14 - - CASVGALSTDTQYF TGTGCCAGTGTGGGGGCCCTCAGCACAGATACGCAGTATTTT
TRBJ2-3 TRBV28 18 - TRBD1 CASSSVYPDRGRTDTQYF TGTGCCAGCAGTTCAGTATATCCCGACAGGGGGCGCACAGATACGCAGTATTTT
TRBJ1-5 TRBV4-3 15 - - CASSHGHSSNQPQHF TGCGCCAGCAGCCATGGACACAGTAGCAATCAGCCCCAGCATTTT
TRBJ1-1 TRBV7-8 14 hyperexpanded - CASSLGLMNTEAFF TGTGCCAGCAGCCTTGGACTTATGAACACTGAAGCTTTCTTT
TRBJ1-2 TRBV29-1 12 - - CSVEGDNYGYTF TGCAGCGTTGAAGGGGACAACTATGGCTACACCTTC
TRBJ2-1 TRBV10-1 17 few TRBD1 CASSEGLHRGLWDEQFF TGCGCCAGCAGTGAGGGATTACACAGGGGTCTTTGGGATGAGCAGTTCTTC
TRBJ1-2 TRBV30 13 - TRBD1 CAWKAGGGYGYTF TGTGCCTGGAAGGCAGGGGGCGGCTATGGCTACACCTTC
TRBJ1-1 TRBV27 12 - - CASSLHSGRAFF TGTGCCAGCAGCCTTCACTCCGGTCGGGCTTTCTTT
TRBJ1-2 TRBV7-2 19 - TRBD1 CASSLWGYTGQGGGYGYTF TGTGCCAGCAGCTTATGGGGATACACGGGACAGGGAGGAGGATATGGCTACACCTTC
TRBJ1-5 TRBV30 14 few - CAWSLRDKNQPQHF TGTGCCTGGAGTCTCCGGGACAAGAATCAGCCCCAGCATTTT